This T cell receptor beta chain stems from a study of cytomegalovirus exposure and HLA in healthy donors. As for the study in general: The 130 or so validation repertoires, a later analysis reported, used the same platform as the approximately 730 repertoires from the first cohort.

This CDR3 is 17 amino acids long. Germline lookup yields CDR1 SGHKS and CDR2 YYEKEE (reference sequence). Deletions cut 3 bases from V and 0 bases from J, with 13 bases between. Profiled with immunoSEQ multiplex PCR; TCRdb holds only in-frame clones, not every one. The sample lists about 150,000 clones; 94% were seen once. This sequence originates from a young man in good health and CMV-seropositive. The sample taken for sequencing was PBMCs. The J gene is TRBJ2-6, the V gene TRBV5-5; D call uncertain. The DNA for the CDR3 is TGTGCCAGCAGCTCAGGTGTCCGCCCCTCTGGGGCCAACGTCCTGACTTTC. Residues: CASSSGVRPSGANVLTF.